A selection of T cell receptor beta chains follows, all from one sample in a study of blood T cells in healthy people across ages. TCRdb re-called the 5' RACE reads through MiXCR, storing one row per CDR3 protein. The sample has roughly 680,000 distinct CDR3 sequences; 52% are singletons. Sequencing input: blood. These receptors were taken from a woman of 80 years or more in good health. CDR3s include the opening cysteine and the closing phenylalanine or tryptophan. A D gene is named only where the DNA matches it firmly. Expanded clones get a size class; other rows say once, few or many, or leave the size out.

clone_size j_call cdr3_length d_call v_call cdr3_aa cdr3_nt
many TRBJ2-1 14 - TRBV24-1 CATSDLEKVGEQFF TGTGCCACCAGTGATTTGGAGAAGGTCGGCGAGCAGTTCTTC
- TRBJ2-5 18 TRBD1 TRBV7-9 CASSLPPRTGGSLETQYF TGTGCCAGCAGCTTACCACCCAGGACAGGGGGCAGTCTTGAGACCCAGTACTTC
many TRBJ1-2 12 TRBD1 TRBV29-1 CSVGTGGYGYTF TGCAGCGTTGGGACAGGGGGATATGGCTACACCTTC
few TRBJ2-3 14 - TRBV5-5 CASSVMGATDTQYF TGTGCCAGCAGCGTCATGGGGGCCACAGATACGCAGTATTTT
- TRBJ2-7 12 - TRBV10-3 CAIRSASYEQYF TGTGCCATCAGGTCAGCCTCCTACGAGCAGTACTTC
many TRBJ2-3 15 TRBD2 TRBV5-6 CASSLGLAVLDTQYF TGTGCCAGCAGCTTGGGACTAGCGGTCCTGGATACGCAGTATTTT
- TRBJ2-3 14 - TRBV6-5 CASSYGPTTDTQYF TGTGCCAGCAGTTACGGGCCCACCACAGATACGCAGTATTTT
many TRBJ1-4 15 TRBD1 TRBV6-4 CASSDSGAGGEKLFF TGTGCCAGCAGTGACTCGGGCGCAGGGGGCGAAAAACTGTTTTTT
many TRBJ2-1 15 TRBD2 TRBV9 CASKREAGTYNEQFF TGTGCCAGCAAGCGGGAAGCGGGAACCTACAATGAGCAGTTCTTC
many TRBJ1-2 13 - TRBV3-1 CASSVGRAFGYTF TGTGCCAGCAGCGTGGGACGGGCCTTTGGCTACACCTTC
- TRBJ1-5 14 - TRBV2 CASSGERGNQPQHF TGTGCCAGCAGTGGGGAACGGGGAAATCAGCCCCAGCATTTT
many TRBJ1-6 15 - TRBV6-5 CASSYKGTSDSPLHF TGTGCCAGCAGTTACAAGGGGACATCGGATTCACCCCTCCACTTT
- TRBJ2-5 14 - TRBV18 CASSATGIQETQYF TGTGCCAGCTCCGCGACAGGAATCCAAGAGACCCAGTACTTC
once TRBJ2-7 17 TRBD2 TRBV28 CASSLQGLAGGPYEQYF TGTGCCAGCAGTTTACAGGGACTAGCGGGGGGGCCCTACGAGCAGTACTTC
- TRBJ1-5 14 - TRBV5-1 CASSLEGTNQPQHF TGCGCCAGCAGCTTGGAGGGGACCAATCAGCCCCAGCATTTT
- TRBJ2-3 12 - TRBV29-1 CSVEGTVDTQYF TGCAGCGTTGAAGGGACTGTAGATACGCAGTATTTT
- TRBJ2-5 13 - TRBV15 CATSREYRETQYF TGTGCCACCAGCAGGGAATACAGGGAGACCCAGTACTTC
- TRBJ2-4 15 TRBD1 TRBV20-1 CSAREIQGAGNIQYF TGCAGTGCTAGAGAAATCCAGGGGGCAGGGAACATTCAGTACTTC
few TRBJ1-2 13 TRBD1 TRBV10-3 CAISGGQVYGYTF TGTGCCATCAGTGGAGGACAGGTCTATGGCTACACCTTC
few TRBJ2-2 14 - TRBV5-1 CASREGATTGELFF TGCGCCAGCAGGGAGGGGGCGACCACCGGGGAGCTGTTTTTT
- TRBJ2-7 15 - TRBV27 CASSFSEASSYEQYF TGTGCCAGCAGTTTTTCGGAAGCCAGCTCCTACGAGCAGTACTTC
- TRBJ1-2 15 - TRBV20-1 CSAMIFQDRYYGYTF TGCAGTGCTATGATATTTCAGGACAGATACTATGGCTACACCTTC
many TRBJ2-7 19 - TRBV29-1 CSGGLFPSPFKTRSYEQYF TGCAGCGGGGGGCTATTCCCTTCGCCATTCAAAACTCGATCCTACGAGCAGTACTTC
- TRBJ2-5 14 TRBD2 TRBV5-1 CASSLEGRAETQYF TGCGCCAGCAGCTTGGAGGGGAGGGCGGAGACCCAGTACTTC
- TRBJ2-5 16 - TRBV4-2 CASSQEGTPGGETQYF TGTGCCAGCAGCCAAGAGGGGACCCCCGGCGGAGAGACCCAGTACTTC
- TRBJ2-7 16 - TRBV7-9 CASSLATLSGTYEQYF TGTGCCAGCAGCTTAGCGACCCTAAGCGGCACCTACGAGCAGTACTTC
- TRBJ1-1 12 - TRBV7-2 CASRAMVAEAFF TGTGCCAGCAGGGCCATGGTCGCTGAAGCTTTCTTT
many TRBJ2-3 14 - TRBV12-3/TRBV12-4 CASSLDRNTDTQYF TGTGCCAGCAGTTTGGATCGCAACACAGATACGCAGTATTTT
few TRBJ1-6 17 - TRBV30 CAWSSPSGFSYNSPLHF TGTGCCTGGAGTTCGCCTTCAGGATTCTCCTATAATTCACCCCTCCACTTT
few TRBJ2-2 15 - TRBV11-2 CASSLADRYTGELFF TGTGCCAGCAGCTTGGCCGACCGCTACACCGGGGAGCTGTTTTTT
- TRBJ2-1 16 TRBD2 TRBV20-1 CSARTALAGKYDEQFF TGCAGTGCTAGGACCGCGCTAGCGGGAAAGTACGATGAGCAGTTCTTC
many TRBJ2-5 13 - TRBV29-1 CSVVRGPRETQYF TGCAGCGTTGTACGGGGGCCCAGGGAGACCCAGTACTTC
- TRBJ2-2 16 - TRBV5-5 CASSLGLVGAGGELFF TGTGCCAGCAGCTTGGGTTTGGTTGGGGCCGGCGGGGAGCTGTTTTTT
- TRBJ1-1 14 - TRBV5-1 CASSGGFGSTEAFF TGCGCCAGCAGCGGGGGGTTCGGGAGCACTGAAGCTTTCTTT
few TRBJ2-1 15 TRBD1 TRBV28 CASSLGTGVDNEQFF TGTGCCAGCAGTTTGGGGACAGGGGTCGACAATGAGCAGTTCTTC
- TRBJ1-5 14 - TRBV27 CASSVRGAGQPQHF TGTGCCAGCAGTGTCAGGGGCGCAGGTCAGCCCCAGCATTTT
- TRBJ2-3 17 TRBD2 TRBV20-1 CSARTSGGHSSTDTQYF TGCAGTGCTAGGACTAGCGGGGGGCACTCTAGCACAGATACGCAGTATTTT
- TRBJ2-4 15 - TRBV20-1 CSAILASSPKNIQYF TGCAGTGCCATCCTGGCAAGTTCGCCCAAAAACATTCAGTACTTC
few TRBJ2-1 14 TRBD2 TRBV20-1 CSARTGGPWNEQFF TGCAGTGCCCGAACGGGAGGGCCTTGGAATGAGCAGTTCTTC
- TRBJ1-2 14 TRBD1 TRBV9 CVGSVGTGDFGYTF TGTGTCGGCAGCGTGGGGACAGGGGATTTCGGCTACACCTTC
- TRBJ1-3 13 - TRBV29-1 CSVVKKSGNTIYF TGCAGCGTTGTTAAGAAATCTGGAAACACCATATATTTT
- TRBJ1-1 13 - TRBV12-3/TRBV12-4 CASSIRQDTEAFF TGTGCCAGCAGTATCCGACAAGACACTGAAGCTTTCTTT
- TRBJ2-2 14 - TRBV9 CASSIGRNTGELFF TGTGCCAGCAGCATAGGACGGAACACCGGGGAGCTGTTTTTT
- TRBJ1-4 14 - TRBV13 CASSRGADNEKLFF TGTGCCAGCAGTCGCGGGGCGGATAATGAAAAACTGTTTTTT
many TRBJ2-3 12 - TRBV5-1 CASSLDADTQYF TGCGCCAGCAGCTTGGACGCAGATACGCAGTATTTT
- TRBJ2-3 14 TRBD1 TRBV29-1 CSVEDRGVADTQYF TGCAGCGTGGAGGACAGGGGTGTGGCAGATACGCAGTATTTT
- TRBJ2-7 14 - TRBV10-3 CATGSGTQSYEQYF TGTGCCACCGGCTCGGGGACACAATCGTACGAGCAGTACTTC
once TRBJ1-2 15 - TRBV9 CASSIRAKPHNGYTF TGTGCCAGCAGCATACGTGCAAAGCCTCATAATGGCTACACCTTC
many TRBJ2-7 15 - TRBV7-9 CASSLWGAVGSEQYF TGTGCCAGCAGCTTATGGGGTGCTGTTGGCAGCGAGCAGTACTTC
- TRBJ2-7 13 - TRBV6-5 CASSYTGFDEQYF TGTGCCAGCAGTTACACAGGGTTCGACGAGCAGTACTTC
once TRBJ1-6 10 - TRBV28 CASGSSPLHF TGTGCCAGCGGGAGCTCACCCCTCCACTTT
- TRBJ2-3 16 TRBD2 TRBV7-2 CASSLLRLAGADTQYF TGTGCCAGCAGCTTATTAAGACTAGCGGGGGCGGATACGCAGTATTTT
- TRBJ1-3 14 - TRBV30 CAWEGPSAGNTIYF TGTGCTTGGGAGGGCCCCTCGGCGGGAAACACCATATATTTT
many TRBJ2-6 14 - TRBV5-1 CASSGDSGANVLTF TGCGCCAGCAGCGGCGACTCTGGGGCCAACGTCCTGACTTTC
- TRBJ2-5 16 TRBD2 TRBV29-1 CSVDRAGSQPEGTQYF TGCAGCGTTGATCGAGCGGGGTCGCAACCTGAGGGGACCCAGTACTTC
once TRBJ2-7 14 TRBD1 TRBV2 CASSGATGAYEQYF TGTGCCAGCAGTGGGGCGACAGGGGCTTACGAGCAGTACTTC
few TRBJ2-7 15 - TRBV21-1 CASSLTGGAYNEQYF TGTGCCAGCAGCTTAACAGGGGGCGCATACAATGAGCAGTACTTC
many TRBJ2-7 11 - TRBV10-3 CACGEVYEQYF TGTGCCTGTGGGGAGGTATACGAGCAGTACTTC
many TRBJ2-3 11 - TRBV12-3/TRBV12-4 CASTSGDTQYF TGTGCCAGCACCTCCGGGGATACGCAGTATTTT
- TRBJ2-3 14 - TRBV4-3 CASSPTQRTDTQYF TGCGCCAGCAGCCCCACTCAGCGGACAGATACGCAGTATTTT